This T cell receptor beta chain was documented in a study of T cell changes during pregnancy in multiple sclerosis. Only in-frame clones appear in the TCRdb table, and some are missing; sequencing was by immunoSEQ multiplex PCR. The sample lists roughly 61,000 clones; around 93% were seen once. This CDR3 region has 12 residues. Germline V gene lookup returns CDR1 MNHNS and CDR2 SASEGT. Trimming cost V 3 bases and J 3 bases, with 3 bases left between them. The chain combines TRBV6-1 with TRBJ2-4; D is undetermined. The sequencing here drew on peripheral blood, taken after pregnancy. This sequence was found in a female donor with multiple sclerosis, enrolled in a pregnancy study. The CDR3 DNA is TGTGCCAGCAGTGACAACAAAAACATTCAGTACTTC. This translates into CASSDNKNIQYF.